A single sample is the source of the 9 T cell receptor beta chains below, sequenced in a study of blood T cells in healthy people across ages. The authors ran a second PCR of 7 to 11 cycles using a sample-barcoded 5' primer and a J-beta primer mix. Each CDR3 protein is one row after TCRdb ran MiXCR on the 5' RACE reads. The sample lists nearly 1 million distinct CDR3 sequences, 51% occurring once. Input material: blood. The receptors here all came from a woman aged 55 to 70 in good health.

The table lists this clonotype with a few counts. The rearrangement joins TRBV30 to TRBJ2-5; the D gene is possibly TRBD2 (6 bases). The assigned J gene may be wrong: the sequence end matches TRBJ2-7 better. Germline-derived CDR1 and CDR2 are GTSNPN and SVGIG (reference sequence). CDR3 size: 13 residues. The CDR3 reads CAWLIAGNYEQYF. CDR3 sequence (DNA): TGTGCCTGGTTAATTGCGGGAAACTACGAGCAGTACTTC.

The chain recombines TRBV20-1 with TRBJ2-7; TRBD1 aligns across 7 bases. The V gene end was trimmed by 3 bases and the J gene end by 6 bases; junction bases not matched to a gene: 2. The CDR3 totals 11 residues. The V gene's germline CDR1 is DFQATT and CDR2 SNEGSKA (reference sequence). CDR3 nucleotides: TGCAGTGCTAGTTACAGGGGCGAGCAGTACTTC. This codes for CSASYRGEQYF.

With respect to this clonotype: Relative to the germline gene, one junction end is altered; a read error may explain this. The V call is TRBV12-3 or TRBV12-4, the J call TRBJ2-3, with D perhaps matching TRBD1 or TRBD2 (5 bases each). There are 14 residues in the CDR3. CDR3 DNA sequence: TGTGCCAGCAGCCTGACAGACTACACAGCTACGCAGTATTTT. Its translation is CASSLTDYTATQYF.

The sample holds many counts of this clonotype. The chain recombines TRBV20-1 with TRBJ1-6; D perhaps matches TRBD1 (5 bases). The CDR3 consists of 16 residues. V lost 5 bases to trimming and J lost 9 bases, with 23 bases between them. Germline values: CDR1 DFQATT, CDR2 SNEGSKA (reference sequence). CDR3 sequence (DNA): TGCAGTGCTCGCCGGGGCAGGCTTCTCGATGGTTCACCCCTCCACTTT. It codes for CSARRGRLLDGSPLHF.

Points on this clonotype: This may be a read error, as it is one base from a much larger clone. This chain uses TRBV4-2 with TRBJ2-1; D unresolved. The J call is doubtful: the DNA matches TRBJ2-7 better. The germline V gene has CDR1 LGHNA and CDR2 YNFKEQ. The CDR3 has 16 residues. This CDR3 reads CASSQQPSLQYNEQYF. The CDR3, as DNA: TGTGCCAGCAGCCAACAGCCGTCCCTACAGTACAATGAGCAGTACTTC.

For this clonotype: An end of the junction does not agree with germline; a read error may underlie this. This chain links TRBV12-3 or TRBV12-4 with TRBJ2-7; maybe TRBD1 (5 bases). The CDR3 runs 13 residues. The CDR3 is CASSVQGSYEQYF. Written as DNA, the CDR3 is TGCGCCAGCTCCGTCCAGGGCTCCTACGAGCAGTACTTC.

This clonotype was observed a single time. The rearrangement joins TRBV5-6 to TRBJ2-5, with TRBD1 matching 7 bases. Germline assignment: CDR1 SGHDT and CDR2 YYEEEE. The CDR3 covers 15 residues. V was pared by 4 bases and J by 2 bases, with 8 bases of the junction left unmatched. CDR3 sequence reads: CASSHTGTAQETQYF. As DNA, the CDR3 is TGTGCCAGCAGCCACACTGGGACAGCACAAGAGACCCAGTACTTC.

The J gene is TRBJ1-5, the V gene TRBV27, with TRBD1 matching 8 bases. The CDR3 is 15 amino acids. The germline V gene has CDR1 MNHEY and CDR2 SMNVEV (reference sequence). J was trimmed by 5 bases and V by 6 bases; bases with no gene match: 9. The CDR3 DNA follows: TGTGCCAGCAGGGCAGACAGGGGCAGAGATCAGCCCCAGCATTTT. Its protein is CASRADRGRDQPQHF.

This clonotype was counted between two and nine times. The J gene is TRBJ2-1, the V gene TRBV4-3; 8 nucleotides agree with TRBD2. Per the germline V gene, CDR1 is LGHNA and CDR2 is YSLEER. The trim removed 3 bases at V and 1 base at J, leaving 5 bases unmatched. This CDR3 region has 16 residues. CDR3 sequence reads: CASSHGERESYNEQFF. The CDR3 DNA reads TGCGCCAGCAGCCACGGTGAGCGGGAGTCCTACAATGAGCAGTTCTTC.